Listed below are T cell receptor beta chains from one sample, sequenced in a study of blood T cells in healthy people across ages. MiXCR, run by TCRdb on the 5' RACE reads, gives a single entry per CDR3 protein. The sample lists 750,000 to 1,000,000 distinct CDR3 sequences; 25% to 30% were seen once. This sample was also put to use in a study of T cells of mothers and their children.

What was sequenced was blood. The receptors were sampled from a woman aged 40 to 50 in good health. Each CDR3 is given with its conserved first and last residue. The D gene is left open where the match is weak. Some rows have no size entry. The others give once, few or many, or a class for an expanded clone.

TRBJ1-2	.	TRBD1	TRBV10-3	CAISRSTGDNYGYTF	TGTGCCATCAGTCGATCGACAGGGGACAACTATGGCTACACCTTC
TRBJ2-7	many	.	TRBV6-5	CASSYEGAAIYEQYF	TGTGCCAGCAGTTACGAAGGAGCCGCCATCTACGAGCAGTACTTC
TRBJ1-1	.	.	TRBV7-3	CTSSYQGNTEAFF	TGTACCAGCAGCTACCAGGGGAACACTGAAGCTTTCTTT
TRBJ2-5	few	.	TRBV7-6	CASSLEGASAETQYF	TGTGCCAGCAGCTTAGAAGGGGCTAGCGCAGAGACCCAGTACTTC
TRBJ1-1	many	.	TRBV29-1	CRHPPGRDTEAFF	TGCAGGCACCCCCCAGGGAGGGACACTGAAGCTTTCTTT
TRBJ1-5	.	.	TRBV20-1	CSARGGDNFQPQHF	TGCAGTGCTAGAGGGGGGGACAACTTTCAGCCCCAGCATTTT
TRBJ2-3	.	TRBD2	TRBV20-1	CSARDSGGAPDTQYF	TGCAGTGCTAGAGATAGCGGGGGGGCCCCGGATACGCAGTATTTT
TRBJ2-1	.	.	TRBV5-1	CASSSGTSGGEQFF	TGCGCCAGCAGCTCAGGGACCTCCGGCGGTGAGCAGTTCTTC
TRBJ2-7	.	.	TRBV7-7	CAGSPGGGIYEQYF	TGTGCTGGCAGCCCCGGAGGGGGTATCTACGAGCAGTACTTC
TRBJ2-5	few	.	TRBV4-3	CASSPLGGGGGEETQYF	TGCGCCAGCAGCCCCCTAGGAGGTGGAGGGGGCGAGGAGACCCAGTACTTC
TRBJ2-1	.	TRBD1	TRBV10-3	CATARQGPVNEQFF	TGTGCCACCGCAAGACAGGGACCTGTGAATGAGCAGTTCTTC
TRBJ2-3	.	TRBD2	TRBV20-1	CSASASGRLTDTQYF	TGCAGTGCTTCCGCTAGCGGGAGACTCACAGATACGCAGTATTTT
TRBJ2-7	many	.	TRBV7-2	CASSTGQNTYEQYF	TGTGCCAGCAGCACCGGACAGAATACCTACGAGCAGTACTTC
TRBJ2-7	.	TRBD2	TRBV20-1	CSAGTSGATYEQYF	TGCAGTGCGGGGACTAGCGGGGCAACCTACGAGCAGTACTTC
TRBJ1-1	few	TRBD1	TRBV7-9	CASSLAQGVNTEAFF	TGTGCCAGCAGCTTAGCACAGGGGGTGAACACTGAAGCTTTCTTT
TRBJ1-6	.	TRBD1	TRBV7-9	CASNSLQGAGHNSPLHF	TGTGCCAGCAACTCCTTACAGGGGGCAGGGCATAATTCACCCCTCCACTTT
TRBJ1-1	.	.	TRBV25-1	CATAPGGGAEAFF	TGTGCCACCGCCCCCGGGGGAGGGGCTGAAGCTTTCTTT
TRBJ1-2	.	TRBD1	TRBV29-1	CSVKPQGAGGYTF	TGCAGCGTCAAGCCGCAGGGGGCGGGAGGCTACACCTTC
TRBJ1-1	few	.	TRBV6-2/TRBV6-3	CASSSGVFDTEAFF	TGTGCCAGCAGTTCGGGAGTTTTTGACACTGAAGCTTTCTTT
TRBJ1-5	.	TRBD1	TRBV5-1	CASSTGPTGANQPQHF	TGCGCCAGCAGCACCGGCCCGACAGGGGCGAATCAGCCCCAGCATTTT
TRBJ1-1	few	.	TRBV10-3	CAISAQGTTEAFF	TGTGCCATCAGTGCTCAAGGGACCACTGAAGCTTTCTTT
TRBJ2-5	.	.	TRBV7-9	CASSLDIPPTQYF	TGTGCCAGCAGCTTAGATATCCCACCCACCCAGTACTTC
TRBJ1-1	.	TRBD1	TRBV2	CAGSETGYTEAFF	TGTGCCGGCAGTGAGACAGGGTACACTGAAGCTTTCTTT
TRBJ1-1	few	.	TRBV12-3/TRBV12-4	CASSFRVTEAFF	TGTGCCAGCAGTTTTCGGGTGACTGAAGCTTTCTTT
TRBJ2-1	.	.	TRBV24-1	CATSGRGNGYNEQFF	TGCGCCACCAGTGGACGGGGTAACGGCTACAATGAGCAGTTCTTC
TRBJ2-3	.	.	TRBV7-2	CASSPILARRHGGTDTQYF	TGTGCCAGCAGCCCTATTCTTGCCCGGAGGCATGGTGGCACAGATACGCAGTATTTT
TRBJ1-1	.	TRBD1	TRBV28	CASSPHYRGSEAFF	TGTGCCAGCAGTCCTCATTACAGGGGTAGCGAAGCTTTCTTT
TRBJ2-1	.	.	TRBV10-3	CAITLELGNEQFF	TGTGCCATCACTTTGGAATTGGGGAATGAGCAGTTCTTC
TRBJ1-4	.	.	TRBV5-6	CASRPGPGTNEELFF	TGTGCCAGCAGACCCGGACCAGGAACTAATGAAGAACTGTTTTTT
TRBJ1-5	.	.	TRBV27	CASSSAPLGNQPQHF	TGTGCCAGCAGTTCCGCGCCTTTGGGCAATCAGCCCCAGCATTTT
TRBJ2-6	many	.	TRBV30	CAWRFPGTANVLTF	TGTGCCTGGAGGTTCCCCGGGACTGCCAACGTCCTGACTTTC
TRBJ2-3	.	TRBD2	TRBV7-9	CASSSSGRGTDTQYF	TGTGCCAGCAGCTCTAGCGGGAGGGGCACAGATACGCAGTATTTT
TRBJ2-3	.	TRBD2	TRBV20-1	CSARGRAGDQDTQYF	TGCAGTGCTAGAGGAAGGGCGGGGGACCAAGATACGCAGTATTTT
TRBJ2-1	.	TRBD1	TRBV5-1	CASSLEGNRGNEQFF	TGCGCCAGCAGCTTGGAAGGAAACAGGGGAAATGAGCAGTTCTTC
TRBJ2-6	.	.	TRBV6-2/TRBV6-3	CASSVHRASGANVLTF	TGTGCCAGCAGTGTCCACAGGGCCTCTGGGGCCAACGTCCTGACTTTC
TRBJ2-7	many	TRBD1	TRBV7-2	CASRPRTGAEQYF	TGTGCCAGCAGACCCCGGACAGGGGCCGAGCAGTACTTC
TRBJ1-5	.	.	TRBV29-1	CSVGDHSNQPQHF	TGCAGCGTCGGGGATCATAGCAATCAGCCCCAGCATTTT
TRBJ2-7	.	TRBD2	TRBV6-6	CASLDPGTSSYEQYF	TGTGCCAGCCTCGATCCCGGGACTAGCTCCTACGAGCAGTACTTC
TRBJ2-7	many	.	TRBV27	CASSSDSAYEQYF	TGTGCCAGCAGTTCGGACAGTGCTTACGAGCAGTACTTC
TRBJ2-5	.	.	TRBV20-1	CSARDQRQETQYF	TGCAGTGCTAGAGATCAAAGGCAAGAGACCCAGTACTTC
TRBJ1-2	many	.	TRBV7-9	CASSIDRSGYTF	TGTGCCAGCAGCATAGACAGGTCTGGCTACACCTTC
TRBJ2-1	many	TRBD2	TRBV11-2	CASSFGLAGRHYNEQFF	TGTGCCAGCAGCTTCGGACTAGCGGGGCGACATTACAATGAGCAGTTCTTC
TRBJ2-7	.	TRBD1	TRBV20-1	CSARMGQTYEQYF	TGCAGTGCTAGAATGGGACAGACTTACGAGCAGTACTTC
TRBJ2-7	.	.	TRBV7-2	CASSLRGGDTTYEQYF	TGTGCCAGCAGCTTAAGGGGGGGGGACACCACCTACGAGCAGTACTTC
TRBJ2-3	many	TRBD1	TRBV7-8	CASSFGQGTDTQYF	TGTGCCAGCAGCTTTGGACAGGGCACAGATACGCAGTATTTT
TRBJ2-3	.	TRBD2	TRBV7-2	CASTELANTQYF	TGTGCCAGCACCGAACTAGCGAATACGCAGTATTTT
TRBJ2-3	few	.	TRBV4-3	CASSQDPPGVFGTDTQYF	TGCGCCAGCAGCCAAGACCCCCCTGGGGTGTTCGGCACAGATACGCAGTATTTT
TRBJ1-1	.	TRBD1	TRBV6-5	CASSWDSQNTEAFF	TGTGCCAGCAGTTGGGACAGTCAGAACACTGAAGCTTTCTTT